Following are 29 T cell receptor beta chains from one sample sequenced in a study of siplizumab effects on memory and regulatory T cells. Clones were sequenced by immunoSEQ multiplex PCR, and TCRdb holds only the in-frame ones, with some missing. The sample lists over 100,000 clones, roughly nine tenths occurring once. Sequencing input: CD4+ T cells sorted from blood. Receptor source: a human donor in good health.

This sequence joins TRBV6-4 and TRBJ2-2; 7 bases are a match to TRBD2. There are 13 residues in the CDR3. With V trimmed by 6 bases and J by 4 bases, 2 bases remained unmatched. In germline, CDR1 is MRHNA, CDR2 SNTAGT. CDR3 sequence reads: CASRRTSTGELFF. The DNA of the CDR3 is TGTGCCAGCAGGAGGACTAGCACCGGGGAGCTGTTTTTT.

The rearrangement links TRBV28 to TRBJ1-1, with 7 bases that match TRBD1. The trim removed 3 bases at V and 5 bases at J, leaving 12 bases unmatched. Germline CDR1 is MDHEN and CDR2 is SYDVKM. This CDR3 has 16 residues. This CDR3 reads CASSLIQGPRGTEAFF. The CDR3 DNA reads TGTGCCAGCAGTTTGATACAGGGGCCCAGGGGGACTGAAGCTTTCTTT.

In its sample, this clone was seen once. The chain combines TRBV10-2 with TRBJ2-1; unclear D gene. The CDR3 runs to 13 residues. V shed 7 bases and J shed 4 bases, with 11 bases lying between them. CDR1 is WSHSY, CDR2 SAAADI, per germline. In DNA, the CDR3 is TGCGCCAGCAAGGTTCGCCGATACAATGAGCAGTTCTTC. Its translation: CASKVRRYNEQFF.

CDR3 amino acids: CASRADSPNYGYTF. The DNA for the CDR3 is TGTGCCAGCAGGGCAGACTCACCTAACTATGGCTACACCTTC. The genes are TRBV2 and TRBJ1-2; D is undetermined. V lost 6 bases and J lost 0, with 11 bases in between. The CDR3 sequence is 14 residues long. The germline gives CDR1 SNHLY, CDR2 FYNNEI.

The chain uses TRBV2 and TRBJ2-1; no firm D call. Germline V lookup: CDR1 SNHLY, CDR2 FYNNEI. The CDR3 has 13 amino acids. The ends were cut back, 6 bases at V and 6 bases at J, with 12 bases in the middle. The CDR3 coding sequence is TGTGCCAGCAGGGAAACCCCGACCAATGAGCAGTTCTTC. As protein: CASRETPTNEQFF.

V and J are TRBV19 and TRBJ2-7, with TRBD2 identical over 9 bases. This CDR3 comprises 13 residues. The germline gives CDR1 LNHDA, CDR2 SQIVND (reference sequence). V lost 6 bases to trimming and J lost 2 bases; unmatched junction nucleotides: 2. CDR3 in amino acids: CASSASGAYEQYF. The CDR3 DNA reads TGTGCCAGTAGCGCTAGCGGGGCCTACGAGCAGTACTTC.

The rearrangement joins TRBV28 to TRBJ2-2; D uncertain. Germline CDR1 MDHEN, CDR2 SYDVKM. Trimming shortened V by 3 bases and J by 4 bases, and 12 bases separated the two germline ends. This CDR3 contains 15 residues. The CDR3 spells CASSFAVAGTGELFF. The DNA for the CDR3 is TGTGCCAGCAGTTTTGCTGTAGCAGGCACCGGGGAGCTGTTTTTT.

The chain carries TRBV15 and TRBJ1-5; D is undetermined. CDR3 length: 12 amino acids. Germline assignment: CDR1 LNHNV and CDR2 YYDKDF (reference sequence). V shed 2 bases and J shed 4 bases, with 3 bases lying between them. The CDR3: CATSRRNQPQHF. The CDR3 bases are TGTGCCACCAGCAGACGTAATCAGCCCCAGCATTTT.

In DNA, the CDR3 is TGTGCCAGCAGCTTGCAGGGGGCTCAGCCCCAGCATTTT. It is translated as CASSLQGAQPQHF. V and J are TRBV7-9 and TRBJ1-5; 8 bases are shared with TRBD1. The CDR3 length is 13 residues. Germline CDR1 SEHNR, CDR2 FQNEAQ (reference sequence). The ends lost 3 bases at V and 6 bases at J; junction bases unmatched: 1.

V and J are TRBV2 and TRBJ1-5, with D unclear. The CDR3 extends over 14 amino acids. Trimming shortened V by 4 bases and J by 5 bases, and 12 bases separated the two germline ends. CDR1 and CDR2 (germline): SNHLY, FYNNEI. The CDR3: CASSGGIVHQPQHF. The DNA for the CDR3 is TGTGCCAGCAGTGGTGGTATAGTTCATCAGCCCCAGCATTTT.

The chain joins TRBV9 to TRBJ2-7, with 10 bases fitting TRBD2. The CDR3 covers 17 residues. V gave up 2 bases and J gave up 6 bases; unmatched junction bases: 14. Germline-derived CDR1 and CDR2 are SGDLS and YYNGEE. CDR3 region: CASSVGPGLASSREQYF. The CDR3 DNA is TGTGCCAGCAGCGTTGGACCGGGACTAGCGTCCTCCCGCGAGCAGTACTTC.

The J gene is TRBJ1-2, the V gene TRBV7-9; tentative D call: TRBD1 (6 bases). V lost 1 base, J lost 4 bases, and 10 bases lay in between. Germline V gene sequence: CDR1 SEHNR, CDR2 FQNEAQ (reference sequence). This CDR3 region has 14 residues. CDR3 DNA sequence: TGTGCCAGCAGCTTAGGACAGGTGGGCTATGGCTACACCTTC. It encodes CASSLGQVGYGYTF.

The V gene is TRBV9, the J gene TRBJ2-1; D unresolved. Germline V gene lookup returns CDR1 SGDLS and CDR2 YYNGEE. The V end was cut by 0 bases, the J end by 2 bases, with 12 bases between. This CDR3 spans 16 amino acids. CDR3 sequence (DNA): TGTGCCAGCAGCGTAGATGGGCTCTCCCCCTACAATGAGCAGTTCTTC. It codes for CASSVDGLSPYNEQFF.

The rearrangement links TRBV2 to TRBJ2-1; D is perhaps TRBD2 (5 bases). CDR3 length: 14 amino acids. CDR1 is SNHLY and CDR2 is FYNNEI in the germline V gene. Trimming stripped 4 bases from V and 6 bases from J, with 13 bases between. CDR3 loop: CASSVIATFNEQFF. The CDR3 coding sequence is TGTGCCAGCAGTGTTATAGCGACATTCAATGAGCAGTTCTTC.

The rearrangement uses TRBV27 and TRBJ2-7; D might be TRBD1 (7 bases). The CDR3 spans 14 residues. Trimming removed 5 bases from V and 5 bases from J, with 16 bases in between. Germline V lookup: CDR1 MNHEY, CDR2 SMNVEV (reference sequence). The chain's CDR3 is CASSPRDSRHEQYF. In DNA form, the CDR3 reads TGTGCCAGCAGTCCGCGGGACAGTCGTCACGAGCAGTACTTC.

DNA of the CDR3: TGTGCCAGCAGTAGGGTGCCTGCCGGAAACATTCAGTACTTC. The encoded protein is CASSRVPAGNIQYF. The chain carries TRBV5-6 and TRBJ2-4; D gene ambiguous. The germline V gene has CDR1 SGHDT and CDR2 YYEEEE. Trimming pared 5 bases from V and 6 bases from J, leaving 15 bases between. The length of the CDR3 is 14 residues.

J is TRBJ2-3 and V is TRBV7-9, with D perhaps TRBD1 (6 bases). The CDR3 is made up of 16 amino acids. Trimming took off 0 bases at V and 0 bases at J, with 10 bases between the two ends. Germline CDR1 SEHNR, CDR2 FQNEAQ (reference sequence). In nucleotides, the CDR3 is TGTGCCAGCAGCTTAGCGCTACAGGGAAGCACAGATACGCAGTATTTT. Translated, it gives CASSLALQGSTDTQYF.

This clone was picked up one time. This chain joins TRBV9 and TRBJ1-3, with D unresolved. Germline V CDR1 and CDR2: SGDLS, YYNGEE. V was trimmed by 4 bases and J by 7 bases, leaving 15 bases between them. The CDR3 is 14 amino acids. In nucleotides, the CDR3 is TGTGCCAGCAGCCCTCGCTCTAGCAGTAACACCATATATTTT. Amino acid sequence: CASSPRSSSNTIYF.

The chain carries TRBV4-1 and TRBJ2-3; either TRBD1 or TRBD2 may supply D (5 bases each). This CDR3 is built from 14 residues. The germline gives CDR1 MGHRA, CDR2 YSYEKL. Trimming cost V 6 bases and J 1 base, with 11 bases left between them. The CDR3 protein is CASSRGPRTDTQYF. The CDR3 region has the DNA TGCGCCAGCAGTCGGGGCCCGCGCACAGATACGCAGTATTTT.

For the CDR3, the DNA is TGCAGTGCTACAAGGAACTACGAGCAGTACTTC. Translated: CSATRNYEQYF. The chain combines TRBV20-1 with TRBJ2-7; D is undetermined. The CDR3 spans 11 residues. Germline V gene lookup returns CDR1 DFQATT and CDR2 SNEGSKA (reference sequence). V lost 4 bases to trimming and J lost 3 bases, with 7 bases between them.

V is TRBV18 and J is TRBJ1-1; no reliable D call. The germline gives CDR1 KGHSH, CDR2 LQKENI. This CDR3 spans 15 amino acids. Trimming took off 3 bases at V and 2 bases at J, with 13 bases between the two ends. As DNA, the CDR3 is TGTGCCAGCTCACCTCGACAACTAACAAACACTGAAGCTTTCTTT. It encodes CASSPRQLTNTEAFF.

This chain uses TRBV21-1 with TRBJ2-1. TRBV21-1 is a pseudogene locus. The CDR3 totals 16 residues. The CDR3 sequence is CASTDKTGTKGDEQFF. CDR3 DNA sequence: TGTGCCAGCACCGACAAGACCGGGACCAAGGGCGATGAGCAGTTCTTC.

This chain links TRBV19 with TRBJ1-3; D perhaps matches TRBD1 (5 bases). Trimming took 6 bases from V and 2 from J, leaving 14 bases between them. This CDR3 has 15 amino acids. CDR1 is LNHDA, CDR2 SQIVND, per germline (reference sequence). CDR3 loop: CASRNVRAPGNTIYF. For the CDR3, the DNA is TGTGCCAGTAGGAACGTCAGGGCTCCTGGAAACACCATATATTTT.

This clone turned up a few times. Germline and junction disagree at one end, which may indicate a read error. The J gene is TRBJ2-1, the V gene TRBV6-1; the match to TRBD2 covers 12 bases. Germline CDR1 MNHNS, CDR2 SASEGT. This CDR3 region has 13 residues. The CDR3 sequence is CASSGLAGGKGVF. Here the CDR3 DNA reads TGTGCCAGCAGCGGCCTAGCGGGAGGGAAGGGCGTCTTC.

The genes are TRBV5-1 and TRBJ2-3, with D uncertain. Trimming took off 1 base at V and 0 bases at J, with 12 bases between the two ends. This CDR3 region has 16 residues. CDR1 and CDR2 (germline): SGHRS, YFSETQ. CDR3 amino acids: CASSLYGGPSTDTQYF. The DNA of the CDR3 is TGCGCCAGCAGCTTGTACGGCGGACCTAGCACAGATACGCAGTATTTT.

The J gene is TRBJ1-1, the V gene TRBV6-1, with D possibly TRBD1 on 6 matching bases. V dropped 5 bases and J dropped 9 bases, with 10 bases sitting between them. Per germline, CDR1 MNHNS and CDR2 SASEGT. The CDR3 length is 11 residues. The DNA for the CDR3 is TGTGCCAGCAGTTACACAGGGAAAGCTTTCTTT. Amino acid sequence: CASSYTGKAFF.

This chain links TRBV15 with TRBJ2-5; weak D call: TRBD1 (6 bases). The germline V gene has CDR1 LNHNV and CDR2 YYDKDF (reference sequence). Between the trimmed V and J ends, which lost 8 bases and 5 bases, there was a span of 21 bases. CDR3 length: 15 residues. Here the CDR3 DNA reads TGTGCCACCGGGCTATTAACAGGGTTGAGTGAGACCCAGTACTTC. It translates to CATGLLTGLSETQYF. Looking up the rest from reference TRBV15 and TRBJ2-5 gives the full variable domain: DAMVIQNPRYQVTQFGKPVTLSCSQTLNHNVMYWYQQKSSQAPKLLFHYYDKDFNNEADTPDNFQSRRPNTSFCFLDIRSPGLGDTAMYLCATGLLTGLSETQYFGPGTRLLVL.

The chain is built from TRBV6-4 and TRBJ2-1, with 7 bases matching TRBD1. CDR1 and CDR2 (germline): MRHNA, SNTAGT. The CDR3 is 14 residues long. Unmatched junction bases numbered 1, after V lost 2 bases and J lost 3 bases. The CDR3 DNA follows: TGTGCCAGCAGTGACGGGACAGTCTACAATGAGCAGTTCTTC. Residues: CASSDGTVYNEQFF.

This clone was detected a few times. The chain joins TRBV2 to TRBJ1-5; D might be TRBD1 (6 bases). There are 15 residues in the CDR3. In germline, CDR1 is SNHLY, CDR2 FYNNEI. V was shortened by 6 bases and J by 1 base, with 13 bases between the two germline ends. CDR3 region: CASRYTGYSNQPQHF. The CDR3 DNA is TGTGCCAGCAGATACACAGGGTACAGCAATCAGCCCCAGCATTTT.